This is a list of T cell receptor beta chains from one sample in a study of T cell changes during pregnancy in multiple sclerosis. Clones were read by immunoSEQ multiplex PCR, and TCRdb kept only the in-frame ones, dropping some. The sample carries under 130,000 clones, 91% recorded once. The source material was peripheral blood, sampled after pregnancy. The receptors shown here come from a female donor with multiple sclerosis, enrolled in a pregnancy study. CDR3s include the opening cysteine and the closing phenylalanine or tryptophan.

>TRBV30|TRBJ2-3
CAWSSGGSTDTQYF
>TRBV6-1|TRBJ1-1
CASSGTAGNTEAFF
>TRBV19|TRBJ1-6
CASISQENNSPLHF
>TRBV5-1|TRBJ2-7
CASSASYEQYF
>TRBV27|TRBJ1-1
CASSVYGDTEAFF
>TRBV7-9|TRBJ2-1
CASRVWTGGYGNEQFF
>TRBV12-2|TRBJ1-1
CASRLLIAGGSGNTEAFF
>TRBV6-6|TRBJ1-6
CASSHSAGDRSLHF
>TRBV6-5|TRBJ2-7
CASSKGQGVYEQYF
>TRBV5-5|TRBJ2-2
CASSPYPGQGATGELFF
>TRBV6-5|TRBJ2-5
CASTGNNQETQYF
>TRBV6-1|TRBJ2-5
CASTRTSGTQETQYF
>TRBV5-4|TRBJ2-3
CASSLGGSGGDDTQYF
>TRBV5-4|TRBJ2-6
CASSPQRGTFTANVLTF
>TRBV27|TRBJ2-7
CASSGTTGGVYEQYF
>TRBV5-6|TRBJ1-5
CASSLTGSILSNQPQHF
>TRBV10-3|TRBJ2-7
CAISSGRSSYEQYF
>TRBV7-2|TRBJ1-5
CASSTGQLPQHF
>TRBV7-6|TRBJ2-5
CASSLVLAGDQETQYF
>TRBV19|TRBJ1-4
CASSIGNSKNEKLFF
>TRBV30|TRBJ2-5
CAWRNFFRDRGQTQYF
>TRBV15|TRBJ2-7
CATSGLPGTAYEQYF
>TRBV15|TRBJ1-1
CATSRGESGQGTREAFF
>TRBV11-2|TRBJ2-5
CASSLDGAGGQETQYF
>TRBV29-1|TRBJ2-7
CSVAGYGGLKLYEQYF
>TRBV19|TRBJ1-5
CASSNSWSNQPQHF
>TRBV7-9|TRBJ2-5
CASSLGGNQETQYF
>TRBV15|TRBJ1-1
CAISRGTGRTEAFF
>TRBV5-6|TRBJ1-2
CASSLGTGVRYTF
>TRBV5-1|TRBJ2-5
CASSEATQETQYF
>TRBV11-2|TRBJ2-3
CASSLVFHGDTQYF
>TRBV30|TRBJ1-2
CAWRPTEYGYTF
>TRBV19|TRBJ1-5
CASSIDPRSAGNQPQHF